These 5 T cell receptor beta chains originate from one sample sequenced in a study of shared clonotypes between healthy human individuals. The assay was immunoSEQ multiplex PCR, and TCRdb's table has in-frame clones only and misses some. The sample includes approximately 2,300,000 clones, under 95% of them seen just once. Sequenced sample: naive CD4+ T cells from PBMCs. Subset given: CD45RA+ positively selected. The receptors come from a man aged 18 to 29 in good health. Some clones in this sample may be carry-over from other donors' samples.

As to this clone: One junction end disagrees with the germline gene, perhaps due to a read error. This chain uses TRBV7-3 with TRBJ1-2; TRBD1 matches at 9 bases. Germline loops: CDR1 SGHTA, CDR2 FQGTGA. CDR3 length equals 14 residues. CDR3 in DNA: TGTGCCAGCAGCCTACCGGGACAGGGTGGAGGTAAAGCCTTC. It specifies CASSLPGQGGGKAF.

J is TRBJ2-2 and V is TRBV7-2; TRBD2 aligns across 7 bases. With 7 bases clipped from V and 5 bases from J, the junction kept 7 bases outside the gene matches. The V gene's germline CDR1 is SGHTA and CDR2 FQGNSA. The CDR3 totals 14 residues. CDR3 DNA sequence: TGTGCCAGCACCACCTGGGGGGGAACCGGGGAGCTGTTTTTT. Its translation is CASTTWGGTGELFF.

This chain links TRBV21-1 with TRBJ2-7; the table's D gene call, TRBD1, was not cross checked with the DNA. TRBV21-1 is described as a pseudogene. There are 14 residues in the CDR3. CDR3 residues: CASSKVQGTDEQYF. The CDR3 coding sequence is TGTGCCAGCAGCAAAGTTCAGGGTACCGACGAGCAGTACTTC.

The chain joins TRBV11-2 to TRBJ2-3; TRBD1 matches at 9 bases. This CDR3 has 17 residues. Germline V gene data show CDR1 as SGHAT and CDR2 as FQNNGV. V was pared by 0 bases and J by 4 bases, with 8 bases of the junction left unmatched. CDR3 sequence reads: CASSLDPPGQGSDTQYF. CDR3 bases: TGTGCCAGCAGCTTAGACCCCCCGGGACAGGGATCAGATACGCAGTATTTT.

The J gene is TRBJ2-7, the V gene TRBV29-1, with TRBD2 as a possible D gene (5 bases). Looked up from germline, CDR1 is SQVTM and CDR2 is ANQGSEA. This CDR3 region has 13 residues. V lost 4 bases to trimming and J lost 9 bases, with 19 bases between them. In DNA form, the CDR3 reads TGCAGCGTTGTGTCCGGTGGTCTCGGGGTGCAGTACTTC. It specifies CSVVSGGLGVQYF.